These 20 T cell receptor beta chains share one sample of origin, sequenced in a study of T-cell reconstitution after alpha-beta-depleted transplantation in children (dated by TCRdb to about 2016). Library method: PCR. TCRdb names Illumina HiSeq 2500 as the instrument used. Molecular barcoding was employed in the preparation of TCR libraries, with unique molecular identifiers being used to normalize TCRbeta repertoire quantification. In-frame beta chains were kept once TCRdb had trimmed the public reads at Q25 with fastp and called clones with MiXCR. Each entry merges the rows of one CDR3 protein and shows their most common DNA and genes. Within this sample are about 870,000 distinct CDR3 sequences, with approximately 15% of them counted one time only. Clones ranked in the top ten supply about 5% of the sample. The treatment or condition label corresponds to: allogeneic hematopoietic cell transplantation with graft depleted of TCRalphabeta T cells and CD19 B cells.

Specimen: PBMCs, mostly from graft donor cells, collected 360 days after TCRalphabeta/CD19-depleted stem cell transplant. These receptors came from a male patient between 5 and 17 years old who had a stem cell transplant for acute lymphoblastic leukemia, so the T cells may come from the graft donor.

The chain has TRBV5-4 and TRBJ2-7; D is unresolved. This CDR3 is 16 amino acids long. Trimming took off 2 bases at V and 2 bases at J, with 17 bases between the two ends. The V gene's germline CDR1 is SGHNT and CDR2 YYREEE (reference sequence). The CDR3 protein is CASSLGVMGTTYEQYF. The CDR3 DNA follows: TGTGCCAGCAGCTTAGGTGTAATGGGAACCACCTACGAGCAGTACTTC.

The chain employs TRBV20-1 and TRBJ2-1, with 13 bases lining up with TRBD2. The V and J ends lost 7 bases and 4 bases, in that order; junction bases with no gene match: 7. The CDR3 consists of 15 residues. Germline V CDR1 and CDR2: DFQATT, SNEGSKA (reference sequence). The CDR3 here is CSVRTSGRVYNEQFF. The CDR3, as DNA: TGCAGTGTTCGGACTAGCGGGAGAGTATACAATGAGCAGTTCTTC.

This clonotype was picked up a small number of times. The V call is TRBV13, the J call TRBJ2-7; 14 bases fit TRBD2. The CDR3 consists of 18 residues. V was clipped by 8 bases and J by 1 base; unmatched bases: 13. The germline V gene has CDR1 PRHDT and CDR2 FYEKMQ (reference sequence). CDR3 residues: CASGAGLAGVESSYEQYF. CDR3 coding DNA: TGTGCCAGCGGGGCGGGACTAGCGGGAGTAGAAAGTTCCTACGAGCAGTACTTC.

The chain joins TRBV4-1 to TRBJ2-2, with 9 bases that match TRBD2. With 1 base clipped from V and 4 bases from J, the junction kept 10 bases outside the gene matches. Germline-derived CDR1 and CDR2 are MGHRA and YSYEKL. The CDR3 totals 18 residues. For the CDR3, the DNA is TGCGCCAGCAGCCAAGGGGGTTTTAGCGGGAGCATCACCGGGGAGCTGTTTTTT. Translating it yields CASSQGGFSGSITGELFF.

This clonotype was counted a few times. The gene calls are TRBV12-3 or TRBV12-4 and TRBJ2-1, with D perhaps matching TRBD1 (6 bases). Trimming cost V 4 bases and J 8 bases, with 21 bases left between them. The length of the CDR3 is 16 residues. The CDR3 sequence is CASSSRLRDGGDEQFF. DNA of the CDR3: TGTGCCAGCAGTTCCCGACTTAGGGATGGGGGCGATGAGCAGTTCTTC.

The CDR3 sequence: CASSRTGTGGETQYF. The CDR3 bases are TGCGCCAGCAGCCGCACCGGGACAGGGGGAGAGACCCAGTACTTC. This sequence joins TRBV5-1 and TRBJ2-5; 11 bases map to TRBD1. The ends lost 4 bases at V and 4 bases at J; junction bases unmatched: 6. Germline CDR1 SGHRS, CDR2 YFSETQ. The CDR3 consists of 15 residues.

This clonotype appeared many times. The V call is TRBV11-2, the J call TRBJ1-1; D ambiguous. Germline V gives CDR1 SGHAT, CDR2 FQNNGV. Trimming took 4 bases from V and 0 from J, leaving 15 bases between them. The CDR3 length is 16 residues. The DNA of the CDR3 is TGTGCCAGCAGCTCGGACCTCAATACCATGAACACTGAAGCTTTCTTT. Its translation: CASSSDLNTMNTEAFF.

This clonotype was observed many times. The chain joins TRBV20-1 to TRBJ1-6; 9 bases map to TRBD1. V dropped 6 bases and J dropped 11; count of bases not matched to a gene: 11. The CDR3 is 14 amino acids. Germline CDR1 DFQATT, CDR2 SNEGSKA (reference sequence). DNA for the CDR3: TGCAGTGCACCTCCGGGACAGGGCACTCCACCCCTCCACTTT. Translating it yields CSAPPGQGTPPLHF.

The chain has TRBV6-1 and TRBJ2-7; 8 bases are a match to TRBD2. The germline V gene encodes CDR1 MNHNS and CDR2 SASEGT. The CDR3 contains 15 residues. The trim removed 7 bases at V and 2 bases at J, leaving 10 bases unmatched. The CDR3 nucleotides read TGTGCCAGCACCCCAGGTAGCGGGATCGCCTACGAGCAGTACTTC. Translated, it gives CASTPGSGIAYEQYF.

Here the CDR3 DNA reads TGTGCCAGCAGCAAGAGGGTAGCTAGCGGGAGGGCCGGGTACAATGAGCAGTTCTTC. As protein: CASSKRVASGRAGYNEQFF. The chain links TRBV27 to TRBJ2-1, with TRBD2 identical over 12 bases. From germline, CDR1 is MNHEY and CDR2 SMNVEV (reference sequence). Trimming took 6 bases from V and 4 from J; bases not matched to a gene: 16. This CDR3 is built from 19 residues.

This clonotype was detected a few times. V and J are TRBV5-1 and TRBJ2-1, with 10 bases lining up with TRBD1. V gave up 4 bases and J gave up 8 bases; unmatched junction bases: 6. The germline gives CDR1 SGHRS, CDR2 YFSETQ. The CDR3 consists of 14 residues. Written as DNA, the CDR3 is TGCGCCAGCAGCCCGGACAGGGGGGAGTATGAGCAGTTCTTC. Translation: CASSPDRGEYEQFF.

The chain links TRBV9 to TRBJ2-1; 9 positions agree with TRBD2. The ends lost 1 base at V and 5 bases at J; junction bases unmatched: 4. The CDR3 has 15 amino acids. The V gene's germline CDR1 is SGDLS and CDR2 YYNGEE. The CDR3 loop reads CASSVLAGRDNEQFF. Here the CDR3 DNA reads TGTGCCAGCAGCGTACTAGCGGGAAGGGACAATGAGCAGTTCTTC.

Ten or more counts support this clonotype. The chain employs TRBV12-3 or TRBV12-4 and TRBJ2-1, with D hard to call. The V gene lost 7 bases and the J gene lost 2 bases, with 9 bases spanning the gap. This CDR3 region has 13 residues. The CDR3: CASTRGTYNEQFF. CDR3 nucleotides: TGTGCCAGCACCCGTGGAACCTACAATGAGCAGTTCTTC.

The sample holds a few counts of this clonotype. The chain recombines TRBV7-2 with TRBJ2-7, with TRBD2 as a possible D gene (5 bases). V lost 1 base and J lost 3, with 16 bases in between. CDR1 is SGHTA, CDR2 FQGNSA, per germline. The CDR3 length is 16 residues. The CDR3 DNA sequence: TGTGCCAGCAGCTTAGAGATAGGGCGGGTTGGCTACGAGCAGTACTTC. Amino acid sequence: CASSLEIGRVGYEQYF. Filled out from reference TRBV7-2 and TRBJ2-7, the complete variable domain reads GAGVSQSPSNKVTEKGKDVELRCDPISGHTALYWYRQSLGQGLEFLIYFQGNSAPDKSGLPSDRFSAERTGGSVSTLTIQRTQQEDSAVYLCASSLEIGRVGYEQYFGPGTRLTVT.

This clonotype was seen at least ten times. The chain uses TRBV9 and TRBJ2-1; D possibly corresponds to TRBD2 (6 bases). V lost 3 bases and J 0 bases, leaving 13 bases between the germline ends. This CDR3 contains 16 residues. Germline values: CDR1 SGDLS, CDR2 YYNGEE. CDR3 region: CASSEYLTSSYNEQFF. Here the CDR3 DNA reads TGTGCCAGCAGCGAATACCTGACTAGCTCCTACAATGAGCAGTTCTTC. The full variable domain, in which reference TRBV9 and TRBJ2-1 provide the parts outside the CDR3, is DSGVTQTPKHLITATGQRVTLRCSPRSGDLSVYWYQQSLDQGLQFLIQYYNGEERAKGNILERFSAQQFPDLHSELNLSSLELGDSALYFCASSEYLTSSYNEQFFGPGTRLTVL.

The gene calls are TRBV4-2 and TRBJ2-2; no reliable D call. The CDR3 is made up of 17 amino acids. Per germline, CDR1 LGHNA and CDR2 YNFKEQ. Trimming cost V 0 bases and J 2 bases, with 13 bases left between them. The CDR3 sequence is CASSQDGWAENTGELFF. For the CDR3, the DNA is TGTGCCAGCAGCCAAGATGGGTGGGCAGAAAACACCGGGGAGCTGTTTTTT.

This clonotype was seen only a few times. This chain uses TRBV5-1 with TRBJ2-2; 8 positions match TRBD1. This CDR3 spans 14 amino acids. J was trimmed by 7 bases and V by 4 bases; bases with no gene match: 6. Germline CDR1 and CDR2: SGHRS and YFSETQ. This CDR3 reads CASSGDRGFGELFF. DNA of the CDR3: TGCGCCAGCAGCGGAGACAGGGGCTTCGGGGAGCTGTTTTTT.

This chain connects TRBV5-1 to TRBJ2-7; TRBD1 might be the D (6 bases). In germline, CDR1 is SGHRS, CDR2 YFSETQ. V was trimmed by 1 base and J by 3 bases, leaving 14 bases between them. The CDR3 runs to 15 residues. The DNA of the CDR3 is TGCGCCAGCAGCTTGTTCCCCGGGACAAACTACGAGCAGTACTTC. It encodes CASSLFPGTNYEQYF.

This clonotype has just a few counts. This chain links TRBV5-1 with TRBJ2-2, with 8 bases fitting TRBD2. Germline trimming cut 8 bases from V and 5 bases from J; bases unmatched to any gene: 8. Per the germline V gene, CDR1 is SGHRS and CDR2 is YFSETQ. The CDR3 extends over 14 amino acids. The CDR3 reads CASKAGETTGELFF. The CDR3 bases are TGCGCCAGTAAAGCGGGAGAGACTACCGGGGAGCTGTTTTTT. Using reference TRBV5-1 and TRBJ2-2 for the parts outside the CDR3, the full variable domain is KAGVTQTPRYLIKTRGQQVTLSCSPISGHRSVSWYQQTPGQGLQFLFEYFSETQRNKGNFPGRFSGRQFSNSRSEMNVSTLELGDSALYLCASKAGETTGELFFGEGSRLTVL.

This clonotype was detected a few times. The chain joins TRBV4-1 to TRBJ2-7; the match to TRBD1 covers 10 bases. The V segment lost 4 bases and the J segment 1 base; nucleotides outside the gene matches: 13. The CDR3 is 18 amino acids. CDR1 and CDR2 from the germline V gene are MGHRA and YSYEKL. The DNA for the CDR3 is TGCGCCAGCAGCCCCCCCTGGACAGGGGGTCACCTATCCTACGAGCAGTACTTC. Translation: CASSPPWTGGHLSYEQYF.